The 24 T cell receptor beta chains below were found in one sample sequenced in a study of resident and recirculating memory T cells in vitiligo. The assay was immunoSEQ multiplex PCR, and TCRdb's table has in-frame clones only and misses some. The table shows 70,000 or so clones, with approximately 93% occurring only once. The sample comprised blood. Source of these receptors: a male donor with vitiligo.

DNA for the CDR3: TGTGCCAGCAGTGACGGGGGGGCACATCAGCCCCAGCATTTT. Translation: CASSDGGAHQPQHF. The chain carries TRBV25-1 and TRBJ1-5; D is perhaps TRBD1 (6 bases). Germline V gene lookup returns CDR1 MGHDK and CDR2 SYGVNS. Trimming removed 3 bases at V and 5 bases at J, with 11 bases between. The CDR3 spans 14 residues.

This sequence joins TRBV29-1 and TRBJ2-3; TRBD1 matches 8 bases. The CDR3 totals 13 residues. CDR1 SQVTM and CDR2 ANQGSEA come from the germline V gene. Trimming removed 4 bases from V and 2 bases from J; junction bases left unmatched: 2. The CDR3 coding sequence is TGCAGCGTTGGCAGGGGGCTCACAGATACGCAGTATTTT. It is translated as CSVGRGLTDTQYF.

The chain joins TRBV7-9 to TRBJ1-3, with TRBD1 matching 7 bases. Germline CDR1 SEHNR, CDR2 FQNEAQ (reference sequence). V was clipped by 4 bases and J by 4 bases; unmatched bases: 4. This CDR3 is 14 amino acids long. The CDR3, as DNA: TGTGCCAGCAGCTATGACAGGGTCGGAAACACCATATATTTT. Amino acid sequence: CASSYDRVGNTIYF.

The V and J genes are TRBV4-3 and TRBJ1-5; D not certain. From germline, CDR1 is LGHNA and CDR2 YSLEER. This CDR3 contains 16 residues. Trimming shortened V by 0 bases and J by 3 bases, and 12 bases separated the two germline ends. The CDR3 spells CASSQDYGVLNQPQHF. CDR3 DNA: TGCGCCAGCAGCCAAGATTACGGGGTCCTCAATCAGCCCCAGCATTTT.

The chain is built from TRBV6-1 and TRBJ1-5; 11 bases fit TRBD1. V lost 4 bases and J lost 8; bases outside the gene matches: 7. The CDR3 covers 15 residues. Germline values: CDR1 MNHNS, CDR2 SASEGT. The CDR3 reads CASSVSGTGGEPQHF. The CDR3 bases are TGTGCCAGCAGTGTGTCCGGGACAGGGGGTGAGCCCCAGCATTTT.

The CDR3 DNA reads TGTGCCAGCAGTGAATGGCAGAATCAAGAGACCCAGTACTTC. This encodes CASSEWQNQETQYF. The rearrangement joins TRBV2 to TRBJ2-5; D is unclear. The CDR3 totals 14 residues. From germline, CDR1 is SNHLY and CDR2 FYNNEI. V shed 2 bases and J shed 2 bases, with 9 bases lying between them. The full variable domain, completed using reference TRBV2 and TRBJ2-5, is EPEVTQTPSHQVTQMGQEVILRCVPISNHLYFYWYRQILGQKVEFLVSFYNNEISEKSEIFDDQFSVERPDGSNFTLKIRSTKLEDSAMYFCASSEWQNQETQYFGPGTRLLVL.

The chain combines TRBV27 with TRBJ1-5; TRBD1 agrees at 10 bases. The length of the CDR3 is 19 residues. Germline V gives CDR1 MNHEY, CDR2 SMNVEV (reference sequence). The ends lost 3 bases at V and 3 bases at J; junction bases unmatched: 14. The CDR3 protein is CASSFDMTGGAYANQPQHF. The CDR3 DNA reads TGTGCCAGCAGTTTCGATATGACAGGGGGCGCGTACGCCAATCAGCCCCAGCATTTT.

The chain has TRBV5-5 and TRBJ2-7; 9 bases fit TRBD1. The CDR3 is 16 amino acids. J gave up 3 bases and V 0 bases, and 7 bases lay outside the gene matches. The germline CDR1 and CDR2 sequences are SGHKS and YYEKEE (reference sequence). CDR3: CASSLAVGQGYYEQYF. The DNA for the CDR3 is TGTGCCAGCAGCTTGGCCGTGGGACAGGGATACTACGAGCAGTACTTC.

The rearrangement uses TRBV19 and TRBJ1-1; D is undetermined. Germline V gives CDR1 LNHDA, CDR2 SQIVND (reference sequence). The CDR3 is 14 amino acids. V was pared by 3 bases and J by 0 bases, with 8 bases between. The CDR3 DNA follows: TGTGCCAGTAGTATCACCAACTTGAACACTGAAGCTTTCTTT. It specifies CASSITNLNTEAFF.

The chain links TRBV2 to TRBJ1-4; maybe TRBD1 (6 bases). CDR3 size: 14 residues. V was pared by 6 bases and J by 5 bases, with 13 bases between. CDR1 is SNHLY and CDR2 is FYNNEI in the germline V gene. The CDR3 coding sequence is TGTGCCAGCAGAGGGGGGGCGCCGAATGAAAAACTGTTTTTT. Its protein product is CASRGGAPNEKLFF.

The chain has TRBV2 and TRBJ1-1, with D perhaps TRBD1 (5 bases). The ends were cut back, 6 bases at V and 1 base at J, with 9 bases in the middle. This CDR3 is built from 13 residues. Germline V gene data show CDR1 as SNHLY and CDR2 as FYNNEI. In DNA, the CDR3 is TGTGCCAGCAGGGGGGACTCGAACACTGAAGCTTTCTTT. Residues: CASRGDSNTEAFF.

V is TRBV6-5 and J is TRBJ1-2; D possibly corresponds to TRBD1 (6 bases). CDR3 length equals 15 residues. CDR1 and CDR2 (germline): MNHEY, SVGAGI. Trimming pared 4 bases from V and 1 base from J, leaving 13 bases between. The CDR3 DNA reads TGTGCCAGCAGTTCCCAGACAGGACTTAACTATGGCTACACCTTC. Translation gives CASSSQTGLNYGYTF.

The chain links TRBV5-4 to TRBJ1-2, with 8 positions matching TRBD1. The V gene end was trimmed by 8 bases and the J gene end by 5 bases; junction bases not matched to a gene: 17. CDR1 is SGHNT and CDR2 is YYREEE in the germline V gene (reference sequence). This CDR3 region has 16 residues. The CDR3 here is CASRRGQALVLYGYTF. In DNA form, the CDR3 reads TGTGCCAGTCGCCGGGGACAGGCGCTGGTCCTTTATGGCTACACCTTC.

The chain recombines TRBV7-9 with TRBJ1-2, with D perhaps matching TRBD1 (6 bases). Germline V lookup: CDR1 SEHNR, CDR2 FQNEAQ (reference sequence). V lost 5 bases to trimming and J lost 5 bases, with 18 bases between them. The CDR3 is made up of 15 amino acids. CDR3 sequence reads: CASSASQGPLYGYTF. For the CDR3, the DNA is TGTGCCAGCAGCGCCAGCCAGGGGCCTTTATATGGCTACACCTTC.

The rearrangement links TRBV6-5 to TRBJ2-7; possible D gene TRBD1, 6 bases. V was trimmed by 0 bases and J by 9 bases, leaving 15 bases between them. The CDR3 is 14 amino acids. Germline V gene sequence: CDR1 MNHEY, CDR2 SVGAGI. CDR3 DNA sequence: TGTGCCAGCAGTTACTCGAGTAGGGGGATGGGGCAGTACTTC. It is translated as CASSYSSRGMGQYF.

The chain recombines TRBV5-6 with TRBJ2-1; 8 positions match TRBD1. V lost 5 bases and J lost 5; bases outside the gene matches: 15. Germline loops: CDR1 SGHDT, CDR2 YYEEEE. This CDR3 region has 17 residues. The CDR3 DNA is TGTGCCAGCAGTCCCCCCAGGGGGCTTAGGTCCCACAATGAGCAGTTCTTC. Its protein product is CASSPPRGLRSHNEQFF.

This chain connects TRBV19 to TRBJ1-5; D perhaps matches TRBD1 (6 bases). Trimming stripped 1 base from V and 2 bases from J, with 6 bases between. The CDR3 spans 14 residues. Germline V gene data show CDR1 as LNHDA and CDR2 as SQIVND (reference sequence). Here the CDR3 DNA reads TGTGCCAGTAGTATAGCAGGGGGCAATCAGCCCCAGCATTTT. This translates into CASSIAGGNQPQHF. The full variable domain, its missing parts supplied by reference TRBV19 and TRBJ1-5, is DGGITQSPKYLFRKEGQNVTLSCEQNLNHDAMYWYRQDPGQGLRLIYYSQIVNDFQKGDIAEGYSVSREKKESFPLTVTSAQKNPTAFYLCASSIAGGNQPQHFGDGTRLSIL.

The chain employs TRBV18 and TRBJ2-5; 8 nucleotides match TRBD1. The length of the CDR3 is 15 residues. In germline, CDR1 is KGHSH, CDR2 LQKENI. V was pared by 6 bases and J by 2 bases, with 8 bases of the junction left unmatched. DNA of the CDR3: TGTGCCAGCTCGTTCCGGACAGGGCCACAAGAGACCCAGTACTTC. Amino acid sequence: CASSFRTGPQETQYF.

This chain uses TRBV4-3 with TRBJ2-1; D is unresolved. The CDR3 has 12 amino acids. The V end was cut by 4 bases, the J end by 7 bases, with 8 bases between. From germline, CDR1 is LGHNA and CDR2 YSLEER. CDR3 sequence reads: CASSRRANEQFF. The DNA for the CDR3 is TGCGCCAGCAGCCGCCGTGCGAATGAGCAGTTCTTC.

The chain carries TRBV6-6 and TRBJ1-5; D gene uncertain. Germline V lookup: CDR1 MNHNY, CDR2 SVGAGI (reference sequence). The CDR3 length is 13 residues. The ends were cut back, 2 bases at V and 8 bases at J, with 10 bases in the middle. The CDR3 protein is CASSYGSREPQHF. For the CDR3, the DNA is TGTGCCAGCAGTTACGGCAGCCGGGAGCCCCAGCATTTT.

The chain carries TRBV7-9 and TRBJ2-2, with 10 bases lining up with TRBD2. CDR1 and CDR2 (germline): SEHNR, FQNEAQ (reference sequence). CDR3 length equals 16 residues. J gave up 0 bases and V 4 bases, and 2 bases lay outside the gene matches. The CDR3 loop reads CASSSSGGANTGELFF. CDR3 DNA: TGTGCCAGCAGCTCGAGCGGGGGGGCGAACACCGGGGAGCTGTTTTTT. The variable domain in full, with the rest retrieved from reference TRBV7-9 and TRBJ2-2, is DTGVSQNPRHKITKRGQNVTFRCDPISEHNRLYWYRQTLGQGPEFLTYFQNEAQLEKSRLLSDRFSAERPKGSFSTLEIQRTEQGDSAMYLCASSSSGGANTGELFFGEGSRLTVL.

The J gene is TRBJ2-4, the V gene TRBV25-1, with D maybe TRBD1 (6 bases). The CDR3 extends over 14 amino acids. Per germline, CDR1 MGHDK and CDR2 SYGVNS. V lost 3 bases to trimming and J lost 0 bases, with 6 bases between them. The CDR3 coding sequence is TGTGCCAGCAGTGAGACAGGAGCCAAAAACATTCAGTACTTC. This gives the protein CASSETGAKNIQYF.

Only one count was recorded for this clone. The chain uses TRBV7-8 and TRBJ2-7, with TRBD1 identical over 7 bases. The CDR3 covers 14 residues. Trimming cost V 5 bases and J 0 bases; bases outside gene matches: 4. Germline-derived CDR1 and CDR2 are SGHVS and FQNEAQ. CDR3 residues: CASSAWDSSYEQYF. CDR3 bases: TGTGCCAGCAGCGCGTGGGACAGCTCCTACGAGCAGTACTTC.

The DNA for the CDR3 is TGTGCCACCGGACAGGAGAACACCGGGGAGCTGTTTTTT. This translates into CATGQENTGELFF. V usage is TRBV4-2 and J usage is TRBJ2-2, with 7 bases identical to TRBD1. This CDR3 comprises 13 residues. Germline V gene lookup returns CDR1 LGHNA and CDR2 YNFKEQ. V trimming: 10 bases; J trimming: 1 base; junction bases outside the gene matches: 3.